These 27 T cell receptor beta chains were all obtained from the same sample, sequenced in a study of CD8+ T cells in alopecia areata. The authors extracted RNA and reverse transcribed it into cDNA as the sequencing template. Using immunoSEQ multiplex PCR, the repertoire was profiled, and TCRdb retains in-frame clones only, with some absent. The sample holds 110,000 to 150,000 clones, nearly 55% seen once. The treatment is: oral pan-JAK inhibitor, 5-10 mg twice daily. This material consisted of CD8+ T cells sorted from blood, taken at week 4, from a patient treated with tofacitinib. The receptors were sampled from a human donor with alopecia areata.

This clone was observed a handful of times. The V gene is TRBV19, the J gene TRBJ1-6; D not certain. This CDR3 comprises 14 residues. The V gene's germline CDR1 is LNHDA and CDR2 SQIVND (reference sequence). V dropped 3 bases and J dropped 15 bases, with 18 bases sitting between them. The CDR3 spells CASSMHGMARHLHF. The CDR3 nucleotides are TGTGCCAGTAGTATGCACGGAATGGCCCGGCACCTCCACTTT.

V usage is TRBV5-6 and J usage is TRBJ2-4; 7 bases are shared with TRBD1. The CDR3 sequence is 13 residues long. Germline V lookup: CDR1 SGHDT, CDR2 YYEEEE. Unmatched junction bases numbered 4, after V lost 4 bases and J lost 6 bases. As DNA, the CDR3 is TGTGCCAGCAGCCCACCAGGGGGAAACATTCAGTACTTC. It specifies CASSPPGGNIQYF.

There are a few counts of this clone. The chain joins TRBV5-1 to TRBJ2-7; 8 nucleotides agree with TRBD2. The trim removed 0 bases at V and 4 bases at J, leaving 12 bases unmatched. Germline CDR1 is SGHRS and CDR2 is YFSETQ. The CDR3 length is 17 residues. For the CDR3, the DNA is TGCGCCAGCAGCTTGGCAGGCGCGGGGGGTGCGGTATACGAGCAGTACTTC. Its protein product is CASSLAGAGGAVYEQYF.

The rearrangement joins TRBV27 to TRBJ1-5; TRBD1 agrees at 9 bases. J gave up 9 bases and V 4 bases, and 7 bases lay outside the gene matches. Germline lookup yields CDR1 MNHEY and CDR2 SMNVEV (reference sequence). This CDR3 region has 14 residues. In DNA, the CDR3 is TGTGCCAGCAGTTCAACAGGGGGCTTATTGCCCCAGCATTTT. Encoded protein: CASSSTGGLLPQHF.

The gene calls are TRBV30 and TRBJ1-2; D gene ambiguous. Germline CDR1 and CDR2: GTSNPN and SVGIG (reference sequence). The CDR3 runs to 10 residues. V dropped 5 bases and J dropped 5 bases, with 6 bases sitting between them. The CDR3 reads CAWSGYGYTF. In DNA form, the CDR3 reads TGTGCCTGGTCAGGATATGGCTACACCTTC.

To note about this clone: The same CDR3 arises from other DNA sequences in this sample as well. CDR3 nucleotides: TGCGCCAGCAGCTTGGAAACGGGCTACGAGCAGTACTTC. Translating it yields CASSLETGYEQYF. The V call is TRBV5-1, the J call TRBJ2-7; D is unresolved. Trimming left V 0 bases short and J 3 bases short, with 7 bases between. Germline CDR1 is SGHRS and CDR2 is YFSETQ. The CDR3 loop spans 13 amino acids.

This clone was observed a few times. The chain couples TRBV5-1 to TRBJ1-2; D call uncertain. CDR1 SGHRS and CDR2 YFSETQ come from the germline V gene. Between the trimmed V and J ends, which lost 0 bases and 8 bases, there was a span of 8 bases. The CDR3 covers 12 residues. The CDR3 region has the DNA TGCGCCAGCAGCTTGGATTCGGCAGGCTACACCTTC. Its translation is CASSLDSAGYTF.

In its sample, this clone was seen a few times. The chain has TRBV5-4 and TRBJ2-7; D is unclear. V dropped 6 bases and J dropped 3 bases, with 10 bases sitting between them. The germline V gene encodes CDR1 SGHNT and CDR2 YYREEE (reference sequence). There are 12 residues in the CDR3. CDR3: CASTNDGYEQYF. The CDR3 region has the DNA TGTGCCAGCACCAATGACGGCTACGAGCAGTACTTC.

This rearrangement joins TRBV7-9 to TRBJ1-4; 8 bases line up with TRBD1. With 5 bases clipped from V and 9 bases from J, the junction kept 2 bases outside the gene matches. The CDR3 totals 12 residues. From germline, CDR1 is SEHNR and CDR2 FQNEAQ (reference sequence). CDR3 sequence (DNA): TGTGCCAGCAGCGGGGACAGGCAAAAACTGTTTTTT. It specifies CASSGDRQKLFF.

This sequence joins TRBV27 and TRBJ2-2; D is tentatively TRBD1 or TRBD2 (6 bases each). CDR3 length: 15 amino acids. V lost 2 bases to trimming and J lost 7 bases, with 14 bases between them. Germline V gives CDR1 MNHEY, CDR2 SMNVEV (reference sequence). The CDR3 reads CASSLGGGPVGELFF. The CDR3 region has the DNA TGTGCCAGCAGTTTAGGTGGGGGGCCCGTCGGGGAGCTGTTTTTT.

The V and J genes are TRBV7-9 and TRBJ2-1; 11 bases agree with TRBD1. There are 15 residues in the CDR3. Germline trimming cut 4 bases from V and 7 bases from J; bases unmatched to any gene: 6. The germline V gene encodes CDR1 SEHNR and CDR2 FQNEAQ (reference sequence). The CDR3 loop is CASSWIGTGGNEQFF. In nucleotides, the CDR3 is TGTGCCAGCAGCTGGATAGGGACAGGGGGTAATGAGCAGTTCTTC.

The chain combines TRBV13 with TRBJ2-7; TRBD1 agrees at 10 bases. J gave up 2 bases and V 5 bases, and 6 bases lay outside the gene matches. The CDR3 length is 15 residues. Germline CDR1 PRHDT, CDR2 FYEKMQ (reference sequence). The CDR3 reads CASSPRGTGAYEQYF. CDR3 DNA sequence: TGTGCCAGCAGCCCACGTGGGACAGGGGCCTACGAGCAGTACTTC.

The CDR3, as DNA: TGCAGCGTTGTGAGGACCGAAACCCCGACTAACTATGGCTACACCTTC. Its protein product is CSVVRTETPTNYGYTF. This chain uses TRBV29-1 with TRBJ1-2; D is unclear. From germline, CDR1 is SQVTM and CDR2 ANQGSEA. The germline V and J ends were trimmed by 4 bases and 0 bases, with 18 bases remaining between them. The CDR3 sequence is 16 residues long.

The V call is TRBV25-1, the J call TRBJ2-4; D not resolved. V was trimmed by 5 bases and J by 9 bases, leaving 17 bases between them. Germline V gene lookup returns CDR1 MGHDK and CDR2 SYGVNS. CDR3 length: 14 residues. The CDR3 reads CASSPPSMHGIQYF. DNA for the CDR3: TGTGCCAGCAGTCCACCCTCGATGCACGGCATTCAGTACTTC.

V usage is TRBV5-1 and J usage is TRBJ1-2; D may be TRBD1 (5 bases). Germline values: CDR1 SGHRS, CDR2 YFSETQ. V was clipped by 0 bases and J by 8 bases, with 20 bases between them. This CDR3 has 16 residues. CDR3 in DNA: TGCGCCAGCAGCTTGGTCTCAGGGAGGGGCCTTGAAGGCTACACCTTC. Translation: CASSLVSGRGLEGYTF.

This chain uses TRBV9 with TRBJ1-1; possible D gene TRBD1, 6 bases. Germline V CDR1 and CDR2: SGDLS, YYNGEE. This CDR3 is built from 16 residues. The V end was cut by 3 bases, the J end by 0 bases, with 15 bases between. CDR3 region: CASSAESGDMNTEAFF. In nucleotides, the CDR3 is TGTGCCAGCAGCGCTGAATCAGGGGACATGAACACTGAAGCTTTCTTT. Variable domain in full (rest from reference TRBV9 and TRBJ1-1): DSGVTQTPKHLITATGQRVTLRCSPRSGDLSVYWYQQSLDQGLQFLIQYYNGEERAKGNILERFSAQQFPDLHSELNLSSLELGDSALYFCASSAESGDMNTEAFFGQGTRLTVV.

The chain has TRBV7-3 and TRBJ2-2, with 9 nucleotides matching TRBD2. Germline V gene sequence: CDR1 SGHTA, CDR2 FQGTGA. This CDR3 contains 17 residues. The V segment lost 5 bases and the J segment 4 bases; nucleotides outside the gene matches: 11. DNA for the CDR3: TGTGCCAGCAGCCCCCACGCGGGGGGGCCTGTCACCGGGGAGCTGTTTTTT. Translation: CASSPHAGGPVTGELFF. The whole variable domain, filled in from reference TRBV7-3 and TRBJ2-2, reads GAGVSQTPSNKVTEKGKYVELRCDPISGHTALYWYRQSLGQGPEFLIYFQGTGAADDSGLPNDRFFAVRPEGSVSTLKIQRTERGDSAVYLCASSPHAGGPVTGELFFGEGSRLTVL.

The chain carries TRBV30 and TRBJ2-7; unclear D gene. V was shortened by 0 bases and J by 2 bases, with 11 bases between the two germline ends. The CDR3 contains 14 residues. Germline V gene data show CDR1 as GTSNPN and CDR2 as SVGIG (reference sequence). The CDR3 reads CAWSVATGTYEQYF. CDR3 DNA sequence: TGTGCCTGGAGTGTAGCCACCGGAACCTACGAGCAGTACTTC.

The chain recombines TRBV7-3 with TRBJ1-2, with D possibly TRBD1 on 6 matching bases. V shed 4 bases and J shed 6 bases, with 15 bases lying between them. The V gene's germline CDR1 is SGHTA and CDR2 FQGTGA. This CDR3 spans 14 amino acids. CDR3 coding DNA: TGTGCCAGCAGCTCATCACAGGGAAATGATGGCTACACCTTC. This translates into CASSSSQGNDGYTF.

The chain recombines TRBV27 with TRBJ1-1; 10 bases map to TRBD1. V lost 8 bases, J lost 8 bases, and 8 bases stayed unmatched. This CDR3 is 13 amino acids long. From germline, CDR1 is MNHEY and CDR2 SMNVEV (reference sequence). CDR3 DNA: TGTGCCAGCTCGGGACAGGGGTTTACGGAAGCTTTCTTT. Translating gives CASSGQGFTEAFF.

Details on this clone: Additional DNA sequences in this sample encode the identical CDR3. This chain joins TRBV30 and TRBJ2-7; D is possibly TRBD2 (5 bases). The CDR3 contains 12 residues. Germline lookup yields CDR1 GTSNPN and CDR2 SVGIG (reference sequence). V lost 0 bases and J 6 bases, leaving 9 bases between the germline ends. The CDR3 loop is CAWSVTGGEQYF. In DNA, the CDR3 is TGTGCCTGGAGTGTAACCGGAGGCGAGCAGTACTTC. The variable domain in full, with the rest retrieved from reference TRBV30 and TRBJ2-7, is SQTIHQWPATLVQPVGSPLSLECTVEGTSNPNLYWYRQAAGRGLQLLFYSVGIGQISSEVPQNLSASRPQDRQFILSSKKLLLSDSGFYLCAWSVTGGEQYFGPGTRLTVT.

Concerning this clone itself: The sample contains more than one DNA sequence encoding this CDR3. CDR3 DNA: TGTGCCTGGAGTGGAGGGGGTGAGCAGTTCTTC. It is translated as CAWSGGGEQFF. The chain carries TRBV30 and TRBJ2-1; D is perhaps TRBD1 (6 bases). The length of the CDR3 is 11 residues. Trimming shortened V by 1 base and J by 9 bases, and 7 bases separated the two germline ends. Germline V gene lookup returns CDR1 GTSNPN and CDR2 SVGIG (reference sequence).

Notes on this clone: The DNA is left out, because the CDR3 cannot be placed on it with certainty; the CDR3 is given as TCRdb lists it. CDR3 region: CAWSVGVGTFF. The chain recombines TRBV30 with TRBJ2-7. The CDR3 is 11 residues long, counting both termini. CDR1 is GTSNPN, CDR2 SVGIG, per germline (reference sequence).

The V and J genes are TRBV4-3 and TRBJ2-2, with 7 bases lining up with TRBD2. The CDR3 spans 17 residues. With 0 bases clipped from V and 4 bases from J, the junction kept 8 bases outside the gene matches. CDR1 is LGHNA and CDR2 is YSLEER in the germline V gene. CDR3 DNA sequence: TGCGCCAGCAGCCAAGATCCGGCCAGGGAGGGCACCGGGGAGCTGTTTTTT. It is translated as CASSQDPAREGTGELFF.

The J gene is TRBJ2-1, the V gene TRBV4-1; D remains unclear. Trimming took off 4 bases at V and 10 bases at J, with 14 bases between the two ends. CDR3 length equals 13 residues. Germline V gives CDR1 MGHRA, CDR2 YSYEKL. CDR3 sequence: CASSPLSLFEQFF. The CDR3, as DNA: TGCGCCAGCAGCCCGTTGTCTTTGTTCGAGCAGTTCTTC.

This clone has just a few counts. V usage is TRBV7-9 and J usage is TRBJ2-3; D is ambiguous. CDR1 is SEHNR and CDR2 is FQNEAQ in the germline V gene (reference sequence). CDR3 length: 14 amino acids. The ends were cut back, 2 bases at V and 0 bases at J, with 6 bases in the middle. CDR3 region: CASSLYSSTDTQYF. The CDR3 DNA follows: TGTGCCAGCAGCTTATATTCGAGCACAGATACGCAGTATTTT.

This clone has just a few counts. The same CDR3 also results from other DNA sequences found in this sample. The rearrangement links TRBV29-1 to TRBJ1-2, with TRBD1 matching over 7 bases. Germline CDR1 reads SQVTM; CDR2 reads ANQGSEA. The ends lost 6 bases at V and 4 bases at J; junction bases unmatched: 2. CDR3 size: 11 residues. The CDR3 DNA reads TGCAGCGTCGGGACAGTCTATGGCTACACCTTC. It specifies CSVGTVYGYTF.